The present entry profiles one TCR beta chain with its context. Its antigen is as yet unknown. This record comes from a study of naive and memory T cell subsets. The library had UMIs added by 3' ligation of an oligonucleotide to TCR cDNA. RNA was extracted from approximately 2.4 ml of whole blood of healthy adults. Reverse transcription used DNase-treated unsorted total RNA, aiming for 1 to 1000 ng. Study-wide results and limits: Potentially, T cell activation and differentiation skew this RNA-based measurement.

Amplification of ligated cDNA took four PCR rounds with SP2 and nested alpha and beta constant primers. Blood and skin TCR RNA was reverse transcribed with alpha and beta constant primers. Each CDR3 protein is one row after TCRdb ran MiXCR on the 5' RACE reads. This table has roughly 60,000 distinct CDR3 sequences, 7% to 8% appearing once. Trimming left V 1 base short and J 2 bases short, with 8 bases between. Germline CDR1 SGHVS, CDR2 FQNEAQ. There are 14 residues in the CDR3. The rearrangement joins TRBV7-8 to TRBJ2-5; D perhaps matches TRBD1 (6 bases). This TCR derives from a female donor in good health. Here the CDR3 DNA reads TGTGCCAGCAGCTTAGAACAGGGACAAGAGACCCAGTACTTC. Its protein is CASSLEQGQETQYF.